The 31 T cell receptor beta chains given below trace back to one sample, sequenced in a study of CD8 T cells in Susac syndrome. The authors reverse transcribed roughly 0.5 to 1 ug RNA with random hexamers. TCRdb redid the calling of the immunoSEQ multiplex PCR reads with MiXCR, one entry per CDR3 protein. Among about 440,000 distinct CDR3 sequences listed, roughly 85% were seen once. Sequencing used CD8+ T cells from PBMCs. The receptors were gathered from a human donor with multiple sclerosis.

This chain joins TRBV7-9 and TRBJ2-3; D gene uncertain. Deletions cut 2 bases from V and 4 bases from J, with 7 bases between. CDR1 is SEHNR, CDR2 FQNEAQ, per germline (reference sequence). There are 13 residues in the CDR3. CDR3: CASSLTSADTQYF. The DNA for the CDR3 is TGTGCCAGCAGCTTAACTTCGGCAGATACGCAGTATTTT.

J is TRBJ1-3 and V is TRBV27; D uncertain. Germline CDR1 MNHEY, CDR2 SMNVEV (reference sequence). V lost 6 bases and J 0 bases, leaving 9 bases between the germline ends. The CDR3 spans 14 residues. The CDR3 spells CASSPANSGNTIYF. In DNA, the CDR3 is TGTGCCAGCAGCCCGGCCAACTCTGGAAACACCATATATTTT.

The chain joins TRBV28 to TRBJ2-7; perhaps TRBD2 as D (6 bases). The CDR3 runs 16 residues. Germline V gene sequence: CDR1 MDHEN, CDR2 SYDVKM. V lost 6 bases and J lost 0, with 18 bases in between. The CDR3 nucleotides are TGTGCCAGCAGGACCGGGACTCTCGATTACTCCTACGAGCAGTACTTC. The encoded protein is CASRTGTLDYSYEQYF.

The rearrangement links TRBV27 to TRBJ2-7; 8 bases fit TRBD1. With 6 bases clipped from V and 4 bases from J, the junction kept 14 bases outside the gene matches. Germline CDR1 MNHEY, CDR2 SMNVEV (reference sequence). The CDR3 length is 16 residues. The CDR3 region has the DNA TGTGCCAGCAGCGACCGGGACAGGAGACCCTATTACGAGCAGTACTTC. Its translation: CASSDRDRRPYYEQYF.

The chain has TRBV5-1 and TRBJ2-1; 11 bases align to TRBD2. CDR3 length equals 17 residues. V was pared by 4 bases and J by 6 bases, with 12 bases of the junction left unmatched. Germline V lookup: CDR1 SGHRS, CDR2 YFSETQ. The CDR3 DNA follows: TGCGCCAGCAGCATAGCGGGGGGGCCGCTTGAAGGCAATGAGCAGTTCTTC. Its translation: CASSIAGGPLEGNEQFF. The full variable domain, its missing parts supplied by reference TRBV5-1 and TRBJ2-1, is KAGVTQTPRYLIKTRGQQVTLSCSPISGHRSVSWYQQTPGQGLQFLFEYFSETQRNKGNFPGRFSGRQFSNSRSEMNVSTLELGDSALYLCASSIAGGPLEGNEQFFGPGTRLTVL.

The V gene is TRBV3-1, the J gene TRBJ1-3; a weak D match, TRBD1 (5 bases). The V gene lost 0 bases and the J gene lost 4 bases, with 13 bases spanning the gap. The CDR3 spans 16 residues. CDR1 LGHDT and CDR2 YNNKEL come from the germline V gene (reference sequence). CDR3 region: CASSQDRSGSGNTIYF. The CDR3 coding sequence is TGTGCCAGCAGCCAAGATCGGTCAGGGAGCGGAAACACCATATATTTT.

The chain combines TRBV5-1 with TRBJ2-1; D is possibly TRBD1 (6 bases). The CDR3 runs to 14 residues. V was trimmed by 9 bases and J by 2 bases, leaving 15 bases between them. The germline CDR1 and CDR2 sequences are SGHRS and YFSETQ. As DNA, the CDR3 is TGCGCCACCTCAGGGGACGAAGCCTACAATGAGCAGTTCTTC. Encoded protein: CATSGDEAYNEQFF.

The rearrangement uses TRBV7-4 and TRBJ2-2, with unresolved D. V was cut by 7 bases and J by 3 bases, with 15 bases left in between. CDR1 SGHVT and CDR2 SQSDAQ come from the germline V gene. The CDR3 loop spans 15 amino acids. The CDR3 region is CASTPPGQDTGELFF. CDR3 bases: TGTGCCAGCACCCCTCCCGGTCAAGACACCGGGGAGCTGTTTTTT.

The V and J genes are TRBV2 and TRBJ1-2; 8 positions agree with TRBD1. Looked up from germline, CDR1 is SNHLY and CDR2 is FYNNEI. The CDR3 runs to 15 residues. J gave up 6 bases and V 3 bases, and 9 bases lay outside the gene matches. The DNA of the CDR3 is TGTGCCAGCAGTGAGACAATTGACAGGGGACATGGCTACACCTTC. This translates into CASSETIDRGHGYTF.

Comment on this clonotype: One end of the junction is discordant with germline, which a read error may explain. V is TRBV6-5 and J is TRBJ1-2; D gene uncertain. Germline-derived CDR1 and CDR2 are MNHEY and SVGAGI. The length of the CDR3 is 14 residues. CDR3: CASSSSAEDYGHTF. CDR3 sequence (DNA): TGTGCCAGCAGTTCGTCGGCAGAGGACTATGGCCACACCTTC.

The V call is TRBV11-2, the J call TRBJ2-7, with 8 nucleotides matching TRBD2. Germline CDR1 reads SGHAT; CDR2 reads FQNNGV. The ends lost 4 bases at V and 3 bases at J; junction bases unmatched: 17. This CDR3 is 18 amino acids long. The CDR3 DNA reads as TGTGCCAGCAGCTCGAACGTTTTAGCGGGGATCGCTTTCTACGAGCAGTACTTC. It translates to CASSSNVLAGIAFYEQYF. Together with reference TRBV11-2 and TRBJ2-7, the CDR3 gives the full variable domain: EAGVAQSPRYKIIEKRQSVAFWCNPISGHATLYWYQQILGQGPKLLIQFQNNGVVDDSQLPKDRFSAERLKGVDSTLKIQPAKLEDSAVYLCASSSNVLAGIAFYEQYFGPGTRLTVT.

The chain uses TRBV3-1 and TRBJ2-1; 11 nucleotides line up with TRBD2. Trimming took 2 bases from V and 4 from J; bases not matched to a gene: 10. This CDR3 is 18 amino acids long. CDR1 is LGHDT and CDR2 is YNNKEL in the germline V gene (reference sequence). The CDR3: CASSQKISGGAGYNEQFF. CDR3 nucleotides: TGTGCCAGCAGCCAAAAGATTAGCGGGGGGGCGGGATACAATGAGCAGTTCTTC.

The V call is TRBV30, the J call TRBJ1-3; D gene ambiguous. V lost 3 bases and J lost 4, with 7 bases in between. CDR3 length equals 12 residues. Germline-derived CDR1 and CDR2 are GTSNPN and SVGIG (reference sequence). CDR3 loop: CAWSLLGNTIYF. CDR3 sequence (DNA): TGTGCCTGGAGCCTTTTAGGAAACACCATATATTTT.

This clonotype was seen a few times. The J gene is TRBJ1-5, the V gene TRBV7-9; weak D call: TRBD1 (6 bases). CDR3 length: 12 residues. The germline V gene encodes CDR1 SEHNR and CDR2 FQNEAQ (reference sequence). The V gene lost 6 bases and the J gene lost 4 bases, with 7 bases spanning the gap. CDR3 amino acids: CASSGQNQPQHF. The CDR3 DNA follows: TGTGCCAGCAGTGGACAGAATCAGCCCCAGCATTTT.

The rearrangement joins TRBV11-2 to TRBJ2-7; no clear D gene. This CDR3 contains 16 residues. The ends were cut back, 0 bases at V and 6 bases at J, with 18 bases in the middle. Germline V gene lookup returns CDR1 SGHAT and CDR2 FQNNGV. The CDR3 here is CASSLDRGAASGEQYF. The CDR3 bases are TGTGCCAGCAGCTTAGATCGTGGCGCCGCATCGGGCGAGCAGTACTTC.

This clonotype was found once. The chain combines TRBV27 with TRBJ1-1, with a possible D match to TRBD1 (6 bases). The V end lost 2 bases, the J end lost 5 bases, and 15 bases lay between the germline ends. The CDR3 has 15 residues. Per the germline V gene, CDR1 is MNHEY and CDR2 is SMNVEV (reference sequence). In DNA, the CDR3 is TGTGCCAGCAGTTTAAATGGGGGGCCGGGGACTGAAGCTTTCTTT. This translates into CASSLNGGPGTEAFF.

V is TRBV20-1 and J is TRBJ1-1, with 10 bases lining up with TRBD1. CDR3 length: 14 amino acids. Per germline, CDR1 DFQATT and CDR2 SNEGSKA (reference sequence). Germline trimming cut 2 bases from V and 11 bases from J; bases unmatched to any gene: 11. CDR3 nucleotides: TGCAGTGCTAGAACAGACAGGGGGCTCTTTCGGGCTTTCTTT. It codes for CSARTDRGLFRAFF.

This chain connects TRBV11-2 to TRBJ2-7, with D perhaps matching TRBD2 (6 bases). With 1 base removed from V and 3 bases from J, the gap between germline ends came to 10 bases. The CDR3 extends over 14 amino acids. Germline V gene sequence: CDR1 SGHAT, CDR2 FQNNGV. The CDR3 loop reads CASSLGGAHYEQYF. DNA of the CDR3: TGTGCCAGCAGCTTAGGCGGGGCGCACTACGAGCAGTACTTC.

The CDR3 DNA follows: TGTGCCAGCAGCTCCCGAGACAGGGCGGTATTTCAGACCTACGAGCAGTACTTC. This gives the protein CASSSRDRAVFQTYEQYF. The V call is TRBV11-2, the J call TRBJ2-7; 7 positions match TRBD1. The CDR3 has 18 amino acids. The junction had 17 bases not matched to a gene; V was cut back by 4 bases and J by 2 bases. From germline, CDR1 is SGHAT and CDR2 FQNNGV. Combining the CDR3 with reference TRBV11-2 and TRBJ2-7 gives the whole variable domain EAGVAQSPRYKIIEKRQSVAFWCNPISGHATLYWYQQILGQGPKLLIQFQNNGVVDDSQLPKDRFSAERLKGVDSTLKIQPAKLEDSAVYLCASSSRDRAVFQTYEQYFGPGTRLTVT.

This clonotype was counted once. The chain couples TRBV7-9 to TRBJ2-4; D gene uncertain. The CDR3 extends over 17 amino acids. Germline CDR1 and CDR2: SEHNR and FQNEAQ (reference sequence). The V and J ends lost 3 bases and 1 base respectively, with 16 bases between them. This CDR3 reads CASSFQDREGAKNIQYF. The CDR3, as DNA: TGTGCCAGCAGCTTTCAGGACCGTGAAGGGGCCAAAAACATTCAGTACTTC.

This rearrangement joins TRBV21-1 to TRBJ1-5. TRBV21-1 is a pseudogene locus. CDR3 length equals 16 residues. CDR3 sequence (DNA): TGTGCCAGCACCGACCTGGGCCCCAGGGTCAATCAGCCCCAGCATTTT. Its translation: CASTDLGPRVNQPQHF.

This clonotype was detected once. This rearrangement joins TRBV27 to TRBJ2-2; D is possibly TRBD2 (5 bases). The V end lost 2 bases, the J end lost 0 bases, and 19 bases lay between the germline ends. The V gene's germline CDR1 is MNHEY and CDR2 SMNVEV (reference sequence). The CDR3 has 19 amino acids. The CDR3 nucleotides are TGTGCCAGCAGTTTAAAGGGTTGGATACTAGAGACGAACACCGGGGAGCTGTTTTTT. This gives the protein CASSLKGWILETNTGELFF.

This clonotype was found a few times. The chain uses TRBV12-3 or TRBV12-4 and TRBJ1-1; D unclear. With 3 bases removed from V and 1 base from J, the gap between germline ends came to 3 bases. This CDR3 region has 12 residues. CDR3 residues: CASSLSNTEAFF. As DNA, the CDR3 is TGTGCCAGCAGTTTGTCGAACACTGAAGCTTTCTTT.

This clonotype was found a few times. V gene TRBV4-2 combines with J gene TRBJ1-5, with D possibly matching TRBD1 (6 bases). V lost 0 bases and J lost 1, with 7 bases in between. The CDR3 spans 15 residues. Germline V gene data show CDR1 as LGHNA and CDR2 as YNFKEQ. CDR3 sequence: CASSQETGSNQPQHF. CDR3 nucleotides: TGTGCCAGCAGCCAAGAGACAGGCAGCAATCAGCCCCAGCATTTT.

This chain connects TRBV5-1 to TRBJ1-1, with 7 bases lining up with TRBD1. The V gene's germline CDR1 is SGHRS and CDR2 YFSETQ. This CDR3 spans 18 amino acids. The ends lost 0 bases at V and 4 bases at J; junction bases unmatched: 15. Written as DNA, the CDR3 is TGCGCCAGCAGCTTGGAAAGGGGCAGGGGGACCCTGGGCACTGAAGCTTTCTTT. Its protein is CASSLERGRGTLGTEAFF.

The chain recombines TRBV11-1 with TRBJ2-7, with a weak D call TRBD1 (5 bases). Trimming stripped 0 bases from V and 1 base from J, with 10 bases between. The CDR3 is 15 residues long. Germline lookup yields CDR1 SGHAT and CDR2 FQDESV (reference sequence). The CDR3 DNA follows: TGTGCCAGCAGCTTAGCCCCGACAGTATCCTACGAGCAGTACTTC. This encodes CASSLAPTVSYEQYF.

The V call is TRBV12-3 or TRBV12-4, the J call TRBJ2-1, with a weak D call TRBD2 (5 bases). There are 16 residues in the CDR3. V lost 8 bases and J lost 3, with 20 bases in between. The CDR3 spells CASCPTRSGLYNEQFF. The CDR3 coding sequence is TGTGCCAGCTGTCCGACCCGAAGCGGCCTCTACAATGAGCAGTTCTTC.

CDR3 sequence (DNA): TGTGCCAGCAGTTTATTTCCACGAGATCACACAGATACGCAGTATTTT. It specifies CASSLFPRDHTDTQYF. This chain uses TRBV27 with TRBJ2-3; no clear D gene. Germline CDR1 and CDR2: MNHEY and SMNVEV (reference sequence). The CDR3 runs 16 residues. Trimming took 1 base from V and 2 from J, leaving 13 bases between them.

The chain couples TRBV29-1 to TRBJ1-4, with D unresolved. The V end lost 0 bases, the J end lost 0 bases, and 8 bases lay between the germline ends. This CDR3 is built from 15 residues. CDR1 is SQVTM, CDR2 ANQGSEA, per germline. The CDR3 nucleotides read TGCAGCGTTGAAGACGGGGATGCAACTAATGAAAAACTGTTTTTT. Its protein product is CSVEDGDATNEKLFF.

The chain combines TRBV13 with TRBJ1-1; no definite D call. The CDR3 has 15 amino acids. The V end lost 7 bases, the J end lost 1 base, and 16 bases lay between the germline ends. Germline CDR1 and CDR2: PRHDT and FYEKMQ (reference sequence). This CDR3 is CASIKYPPGNTEAFF. The CDR3 coding sequence is TGTGCCAGCATCAAATACCCCCCCGGGAACACTGAAGCTTTCTTT.

V is TRBV5-6 and J is TRBJ2-2, with a tentative D call TRBD2 (5 bases). From germline, CDR1 is SGHDT and CDR2 YYEEEE. The length of the CDR3 is 13 residues. The V end was cut by 1 base, the J end by 7 bases, with 8 bases between. The CDR3 reads CASSLTSGGELFF. The CDR3 bases are TGTGCCAGCAGCTTGACTAGTGGCGGGGAGCTGTTTTTT. The full variable domain, with the rest looked up from reference TRBV5-6 and TRBJ2-2, is DAGVTQSPTHLIKTRGQQVTLRCSPKSGHDTVSWYQQALGQGPQFIFQYYEEEERQRGNFPDRFSGHQFPNYSSELNVNALLLGDSALYLCASSLTSGGELFFGEGSRLTVL.